This paragraph reports one T cell receptor beta chain. Antigen unknown. The data stem from a study of identifying expanded T cells in peripheral blood. Overall study results and limits: Technical replicates showed roughly 1.2 changed clones; roughly two weeks roughly 16; four weeks 19. Clone count variance between roughly 2-week samples rose with total template count.

CDR1 SGHTA and CDR2 FQGNSA come from the germline V gene. Trimming took 8 bases from V and 8 from J, leaving 15 bases between them. The CDR3 totals 12 residues. No infections or other immune events were documented during collection. The data were produced by immunoSEQ multiplex PCR, yet TCRdb's version contains in-frame clones alone and is incomplete. The table includes about 78,000 clones, roughly 81% detected once. The sequenced material came from blood. The chain uses TRBV7-2 and TRBJ1-2, with D possibly matching TRBD1 (6 bases). The source of this sequence is a person aged 18-70 years in good health. The chain's CDR3 is CASRSGGGGYTF. CDR3 in DNA: TGTGCCAGCCGTTCGGGAGGGGGAGGCTACACCTTC.